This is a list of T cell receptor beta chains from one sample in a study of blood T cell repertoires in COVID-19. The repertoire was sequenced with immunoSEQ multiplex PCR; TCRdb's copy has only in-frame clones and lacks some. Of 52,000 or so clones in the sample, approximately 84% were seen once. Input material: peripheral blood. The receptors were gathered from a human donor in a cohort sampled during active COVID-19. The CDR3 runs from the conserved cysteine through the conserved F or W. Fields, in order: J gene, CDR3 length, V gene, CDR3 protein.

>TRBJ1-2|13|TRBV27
CASSGQGHYGYTF
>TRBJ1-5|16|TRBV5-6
CASSDAGTGGNQPQHF
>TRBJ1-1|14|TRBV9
CASSVRTGFTEAFF
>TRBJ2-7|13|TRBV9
CASSDGVSWEQYF
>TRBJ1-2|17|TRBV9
CASSVGEEDAGFYGYTF
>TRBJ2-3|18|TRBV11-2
CASSLDLLRTTHTDTQYF
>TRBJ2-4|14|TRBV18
CASSPKFGGDIQYF
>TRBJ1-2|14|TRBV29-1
CSVGADSVGYGYTF
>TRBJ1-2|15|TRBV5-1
CASSLSAGGTYGYTF
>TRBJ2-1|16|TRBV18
CASSPIGTGPYNEQFF
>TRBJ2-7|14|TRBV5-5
CASSPGTEDYEQYF
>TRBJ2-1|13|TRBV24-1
CAVGTSGVNEQFF
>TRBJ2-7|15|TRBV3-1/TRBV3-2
CASSRIPGGRYEQYF
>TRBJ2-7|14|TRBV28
CASSLDQFSYEQYF
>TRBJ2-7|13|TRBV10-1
CASRGGGAVEQYF
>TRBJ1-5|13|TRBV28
CASSPEGAQPQHF
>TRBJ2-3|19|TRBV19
CASSTGLAGGKFRTDTQYF
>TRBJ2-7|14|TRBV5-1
CASSLELALGEQYF
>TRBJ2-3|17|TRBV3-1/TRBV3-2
CASSQMLAGGPGDTQYF
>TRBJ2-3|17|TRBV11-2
CASSRRPGGGGTDTQYF
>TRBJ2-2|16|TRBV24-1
CATSGTGYGNTGELFF
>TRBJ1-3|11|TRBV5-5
CASSLSNTIYF
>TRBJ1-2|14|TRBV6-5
CASSYSTQGWGYTF
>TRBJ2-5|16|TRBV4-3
CASSAYPAGAVQTQYF
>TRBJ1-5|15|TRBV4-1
CASSQDWPYNQPQHF
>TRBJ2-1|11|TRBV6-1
CASSEVGEQFF
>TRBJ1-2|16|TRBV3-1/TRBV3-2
CASSQGPMNPSYGYTF
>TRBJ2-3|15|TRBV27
CASSLSSGVTDTQYF
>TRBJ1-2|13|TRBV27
CASSSRDFYGYTF
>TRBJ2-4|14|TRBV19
CASSIRAGGNIQYF
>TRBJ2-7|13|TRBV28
CASSFSGRPEQYF
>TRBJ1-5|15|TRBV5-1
CASSLDGGRNQPQHF
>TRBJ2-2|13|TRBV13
CASSRGRTGELFF
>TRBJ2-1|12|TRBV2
CASSVGGNEQFF
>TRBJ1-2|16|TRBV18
CASSPRAGGAVYGYTF
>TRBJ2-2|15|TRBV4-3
CASSQGGLGVGELFF
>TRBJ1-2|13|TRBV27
CASSPRLGYGYTF
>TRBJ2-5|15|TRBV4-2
CASSHGDRGAETQYF
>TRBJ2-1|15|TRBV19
CASSIVGGGYNEQFF
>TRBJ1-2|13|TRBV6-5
CASSYLGAGGYTF
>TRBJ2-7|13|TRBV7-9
CASSRDYFYEQYF